Below, one T cell receptor beta chain is given with its context. The antigen it recognizes is unknown. The cohort was made up of 500 to 850 healthy bone marrow donors. All cohort members were sampled while nominally healthy, although unrecorded immune exposures were likely present. The donor tested CMV seronegative and was one of the 352 seronegative cohort members. Each donor provided a peripheral blood sample, and peripheral blood mononuclear cells were used for TCR beta sequencing. Genomic DNA extraction from the blood cell samples was performed with the Qiagen DNeasy Blood Extraction Kit. This sample is drawn from a study of cytomegalovirus exposure and HLA in healthy donors (dated by TCRdb to the late 2010s). Notes on the research overall: According to an earlier analysis of several hundred of the donors, about 190 million T cells yielded 117 million unique TCR beta sequences and 276 Gb of sequence data. In a later analysis, previously published TCR beta repertoires from about 640 donors were re-analyzed and high-resolution HLA genotyping was added so that TCR occurrence patterns could be studied. Among 350 to 400 genotyped donors of the cohort, an average of approximately 230,000 unique TCR beta nucleotide sequences were sequenced per donor, roughly 18% of them non-productive. In an earlier analysis of around 540 of the donors, high-throughput TCR beta sequencing was used to judge whether each TCR beta V gene segment behaved as functional or pseudogenic. Around 300 gigabases of sequencing data and tens of millions of unique TCR sequences were included in an early release covering around 650 HLA-typed donors. HLA typing included class I and class II loci at four-digit resolution. Of the roughly 400 genotyped donors, roughly 80% fell in the genetic ancestry cluster associated with self-reported Caucasian donors. The study aimed to test whether signatures of past pathogen exposure could be identified by cataloging public T cell receptors. In addition to the first cohort of hundreds of subjects, a separate validation cohort of 120 different subjects was used. Rather than drawing on any new phenotypic data, the later analysis identified candidate immune exposures from TCR beta sequences and the way those sequences occurred across donors. Several DR-DQ haplotypes were treated as single units for association and clustering because of strong linkage in the cohort. To predict cytomegalovirus infection status, the study brought together high-throughput TCR immunosequencing, statistical association of individual TCRs with disease status, and machine learning. All discovery cohort repertoires had been generated on a single sequencing platform. The T cell repertoires of about 700 subjects were profiled by immunosequencing and related to cytomegalovirus serostatus. Alongside the repertoire data, information on donor age, sex, ethnicity and CMV serostatus was compiled. The number of typed donors differed by locus: about 620-640 for A, B, C, DRB1 and DQB1; approximately 530 for DQA1; roughly 600 for DPA1; and roughly 450 for DPB1. A later genetic analysis took genome-wide SNP genotypes for about three fifths of the 666 donors and used that subset as a discovery cohort.

V has 2 bases trimmed and J has 2 bases trimmed; junction bases matching no gene number 3. The germline V gene provides CDR1 MNHNS and CDR2 SASEGT. From its cysteine to its phenylalanine, the CDR3 spans 15 amino acids. Only CDR3 DNA is held: 45 bases, read in frame from base 1. Findings and caveats that apply to the study as a whole: HLA typing was unavailable for some donors at each locus, so association tests used only the typed subset. The cohort was sequenced for TCR beta chains only, and without alpha or paired-chain data the features that could be detected were limited. In a later analysis, some 18,000 TCR beta sequences were associated with specific HLA alleles at a false discovery rate of 0.05. The sequencing pipeline was judged likely to have produced a cluster of highly shared sequence variants as a technical artifact. When HLA alleles, especially DR and DQ, strongly co-occurred, attributing TCR associations to individual alleles was difficult. In a later analysis, HLA-associated TCR beta chains showed more clonal expansion and lower generation probabilities than non-associated chains that were equally common. A later analysis found that most CMV-associated TCR beta chains appeared HLA-restricted, with HLA associations seemingly driven largely by CMV exposure. According to a later analysis, parvovirus B19, influenza, CMV and Epstein-Barr virus appeared linked to several top co-occurrence clusters. The study listed 150 to 200 TCR beta chains as associated with cytomegalovirus. According to a later analysis, TCR association rates differed among HLA loci, with DRB1 alleles showing the most associated TCRs and HLA-C alleles showing the fewest. Because counts were too low, roughly 17 rarely observed V segments, including chromosome 9 orphons, were left out of the earlier analysis of a few hundred of the donors. CMV serostatus was the only immune exposure information available for the cohort. Across donors, most TCR sequences were observed very rarely, whereas some public TCRs were present in many individuals. Linkage disequilibrium might explain the correlated functional status among segregating V segments, but an unknown experimental factor could not be excluded. Three of the identified cytomegalovirus-associated TCR beta chains were confirmed in vitro to be specific for cytomegalovirus antigens. Some IMGT-functional V segments, including TRBV6-2 and TRBV6-3, could not be distinguished by the 87-base-pair reads and were therefore excluded. In a later genetic analysis, a missense DCLRE1C variant was associated with V-gene and J-gene trimming of TCR beta chains, and the association was replicated in an independent cohort. The classifier was reported to diagnose cytomegalovirus status with high specificity and sensitivity in both the original and validation cohorts. A further reported finding was that TCR beta sequences accurately predicted the HLA-A and HLA-B alleles for most subjects in the first cohort. Broadly in line with IMGT annotations, most TCR beta V segments showed up in productive rearrangements about 90% or about 30% of the time in an earlier analysis of under 700 of the donors. In a later genetic analysis, fewer N-insertions in productive TCRs were reported among donors in an Asian-associated ancestry cluster than the approximately 670-donor mean. Sequencing depth was assumed to be roughly uniform across donors in the presence/absence analyses, though that assumption may not hold. According to the authors, the approach could potentially be generalized to other disease states and immunological phenotypes.

Libraries came from the immunoSEQ multiplex PCR assay. For the multiplex PCR, a mixture combining 60 forward primers for TCR Vbeta segments and 13 reverse primers for TCR Jbeta segments was used. Amplification of the CDR3 region of rearranged TCR beta genes was performed with a multiplex PCR assay on genomic DNA. Amplified TCR beta libraries were sequenced as 87-base-pair reads on the Illumina HiSeq System. Turning to the authors' computational methods: A later analysis tallied 75 million to 95 million unique TCR beta chains across the 640 or so repertoires, and around 12 million of those chains were shared by two or more donors. A nearest-neighbor algorithm error-corrected the raw reads and collapsed the reads into unique sequences, merging closely related sequences to remove PCR and sequencing errors. Alignment of CDR3 sequences to IMGT reference sequences was used to assign V, D and J gene segments. For a sequence to be retained, a match of at least six nucleotides to both a V gene segment and a J gene segment was required. A rearrangement counted as productive if the CDR3 had no stop codons and remained in frame with V and J, and every other rearrangement counted as non-productive. CDR3 was defined by IMGT convention, running from the second conserved V-encoded cysteine to the conserved J-encoded phenylalanine. In an earlier analysis of approximately 590 of the donors, sequences lacking an unambiguous match to a single V gene segment were excluded. An earlier analysis of several hundred of the donors called V segments functional above 56.7% productive rearrangements and segregating when the between-donor standard deviation exceeded 5%. A statistical classification framework was built for diagnosing cytomegalovirus status from the catalog of TCR beta chain sequences. V and J gene assignment, in a later analysis, came from comparing TCR nucleotide sequences with IMGT/GENE-DB human TR gene sequences. Using the TCRdist pipeline, a later analysis assigned CDR3 sequences along with most-parsimonious VDJ recombination scenarios. In a later analysis, each TCR beta chain was defined by its CDR3 amino acid sequence together with its V-gene family, and reads lacking a unique V-gene family were excluded. As a way to deal with suspected cross-contamination and a sequencing artifact, a later analysis dropped 640 or so nucleotide sequences that were highly shared and had low generation probability. In a later analysis, a clonal expansion index for each public chain was calculated from normalized within-repertoire ranks of inferred template counts. In a later analysis, generation probabilities were computed with a VDJ recombination model fitted to out-of-frame rearrangements, and the resulting probabilities were checked against IGoR. In a later analysis, hypergeometric tests were used to score TCR-TCR, TCR-HLA and TCR-CMV co-occurrence, with a repertoire-size bias correction applied to TCR pairs. To estimate false discovery rates, a later analysis permuted the HLA or CMV assignments 20 times. In a later analysis, co-occurring TCRs were grouped using DBSCAN, with TCRdist sequence similarity added in when clustering inside HLA-allele-positive subsets. Co-occurrence clustering excluded repertoires with fewer than 30,000 or more than 120,000 public chains, plus five with anomalous nucleotide sharing. The table was pulled from immuneACCESS by TCRdb, which kept in-frame rearrangements only. Such tables lose some clones; where checked, under half of the loss comes from unresolved V genes, and the rest has no known cause. That table furnishes V, J and clone size, whereas the DNA furnished D and trimming. The sample table includes 70,000 to 80,000 clones. 2.5% to 3% of the sample is taken by the ten largest.

This TCR was recovered from a man between 35 and 55 years old in good health and CMV-seronegative. This chain is built from TRBV6-1 and TRBJ2-5, with 9 bases aligning to TRBD1. Input material: PBMCs. The CDR3 corresponds to CASSEMTGGQETQYF. The nucleotides are TGTGCCAGCAGTGAAATGACAGGGGGGCAAGAGACCCAGTACTTC.